This TCR beta chain appears in the sequencing data of a study of technical replicates of blood from a handful of donors. CDR1 is SGHRS and CDR2 is YFSETQ in the germline V gene. V lost 2 bases to trimming and J lost 0 bases; unmatched junction nucleotides: 5. This CDR3 has 15 residues. Method: immunoSEQ multiplex PCR; TCRdb's copy keeps in-frame clones and lacks some. The table has 45,000 to 60,000 clones, 95% to 96% seen once. The sample consisted of T cells isolated from PBMCs. This receptor was identified in a human donor in good health. The chain joins TRBV5-1 to TRBJ2-7; 7 nucleotides align to TRBD1. CDR3: CASSLRQGSSYEQYF. As DNA, the CDR3 is TGCGCCAGCAGCTTAAGACAGGGCAGCTCCTACGAGCAGTACTTC. Looking up the rest from reference TRBV5-1 and TRBJ2-7 gives the full variable domain: KAGVTQTPRYLIKTRGQQVTLSCSPISGHRSVSWYQQTPGQGLQFLFEYFSETQRNKGNFPGRFSGRQFSNSRSEMNVSTLELGDSALYLCASSLRQGSSYEQYFGPGTRLTVT.